This T cell receptor (beta chain) is drawn from a study of vaccination effects on CD4 cells after COVID-19. Study as a whole: Using viral peptide pools, the ViraFEST assay grew out antigen-specific CD4+ T cells prior to sequencing. Post-vaccine specimens were collected at a median of 72 days following the second dose. Study outcomes and limitations: Early post-infection timepoints were absent, and convalescent patients were few.

Libraries were prepared by immunoSEQ multiplex PCR; TCRdb keeps only in-frame clonotypes and omits some of them. This table has tens of thousands of clones, 78% appearing once. At the end of about 9 days of culture, CD4+ T cells were isolated. Participants were vaccinated with two doses of either the BNT162b2 or mRNA-1273 vaccine. Trimming removed 7 bases from V and 1 base from J, with 4 bases in between. The CDR3 sequence is 11 residues long. The germline CDR1 and CDR2 sequences are LNHDA and SQIVND (reference sequence). With respect to this clone: Antigen: not known.

V is TRBV19 and J is TRBJ1-1; D is unresolved. The input for sequencing was CD4+ T cells from PBMCs cultured without peptide, taken after COVID-19 vaccination. This TCR was sampled from a human donor who received a COVID-19 vaccine. Here the CDR3 DNA reads TGTGCCAGTATATGGAACACTGAAGCTTTCTTT. Translation gives CASIWNTEAFF.